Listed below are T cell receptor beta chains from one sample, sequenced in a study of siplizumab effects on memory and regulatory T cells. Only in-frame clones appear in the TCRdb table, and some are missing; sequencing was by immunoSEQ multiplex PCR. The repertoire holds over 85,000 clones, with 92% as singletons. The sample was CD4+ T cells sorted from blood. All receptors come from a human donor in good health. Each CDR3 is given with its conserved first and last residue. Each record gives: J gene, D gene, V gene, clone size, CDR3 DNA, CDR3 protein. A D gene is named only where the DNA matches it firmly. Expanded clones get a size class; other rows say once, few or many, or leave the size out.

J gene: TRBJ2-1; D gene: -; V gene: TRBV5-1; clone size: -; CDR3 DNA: TGCGCCAGCACCTCGAACGGGATGACCTACAATGAGCAGTTCTTC; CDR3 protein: CASTSNGMTYNEQFF
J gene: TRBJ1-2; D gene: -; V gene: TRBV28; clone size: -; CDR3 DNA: TGTGCCAGCAGTTTAGCCCGGAGTGGCTACACCTTC; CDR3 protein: CASSLARSGYTF
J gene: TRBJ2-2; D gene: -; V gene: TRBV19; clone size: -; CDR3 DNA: TGTGCCAGTAACGCCGGGGCCGGGGAGCTGTTTTTT; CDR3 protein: CASNAGAGELFF
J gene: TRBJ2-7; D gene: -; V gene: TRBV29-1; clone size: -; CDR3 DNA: TGCAGCGCCGAATCCCAAAGCACCTACGAGCAGTACTTC; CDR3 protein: CSAESQSTYEQYF
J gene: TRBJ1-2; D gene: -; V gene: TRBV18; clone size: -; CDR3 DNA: TGTGCCAGCTCACCAGGGGTAAACTATGGCTACACCTTC; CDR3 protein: CASSPGVNYGYTF
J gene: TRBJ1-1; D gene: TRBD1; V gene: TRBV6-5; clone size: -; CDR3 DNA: TGTGCCAGCAGGGGACAGGGGACTGAAGCTTTCTTT; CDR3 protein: CASRGQGTEAFF
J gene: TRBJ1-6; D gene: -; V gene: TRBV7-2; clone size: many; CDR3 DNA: TGTGCCAGCAGCTTAGTACTGCCAGTTAATTCACCCCTCCACTTT; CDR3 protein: CASSLVLPVNSPLHF
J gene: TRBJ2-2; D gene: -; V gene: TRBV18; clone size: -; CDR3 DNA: TGTGCCAGCTCACCGGGGAACACCGGGGAGCTGTTTTTT; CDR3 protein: CASSPGNTGELFF
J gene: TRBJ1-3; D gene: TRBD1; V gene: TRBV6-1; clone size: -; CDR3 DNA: TGTGCCAGCATGACAGGGGTGGGCACCATATATTTT; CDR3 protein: CASMTGVGTIYF
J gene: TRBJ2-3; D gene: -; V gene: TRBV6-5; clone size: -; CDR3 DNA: TGTGCCAGCAGTTACTCGAACGTCTTAGATACGCAGTATTTT; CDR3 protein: CASSYSNVLDTQYF
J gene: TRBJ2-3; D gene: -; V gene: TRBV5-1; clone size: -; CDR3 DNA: TGCGCCAGCAGCTTGAGTAACCCTAGCACAGATACGCAGTATTTT; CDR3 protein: CASSLSNPSTDTQYF
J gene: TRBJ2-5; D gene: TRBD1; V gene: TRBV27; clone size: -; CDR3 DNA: TGTGCCAGCAAACCCTCCCCGTCGGGACAGGGTCGGGGAGAGACCCAGTACTTC; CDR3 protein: CASKPSPSGQGRGETQYF
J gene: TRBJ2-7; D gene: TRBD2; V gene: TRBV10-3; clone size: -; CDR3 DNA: TGTGCCATCACAAGCGCGGGAGGGCCTGTCCGGAACGAGCAGTACTTC; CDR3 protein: CAITSAGGPVRNEQYF
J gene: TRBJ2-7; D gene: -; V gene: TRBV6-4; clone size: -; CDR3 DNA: TGTGCCAGCAGTCCCCGAACGCTTAGCTCCTACGAGCAGTACTTC; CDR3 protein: CASSPRTLSSYEQYF
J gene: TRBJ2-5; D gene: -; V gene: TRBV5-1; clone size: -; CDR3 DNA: TGCGCCAGCAGCTGGGGGGCTACGACTAGCCGGGAGACCCAGTACTTC; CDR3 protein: CASSWGATTSRETQYF
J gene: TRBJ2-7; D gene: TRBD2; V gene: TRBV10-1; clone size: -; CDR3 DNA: TGCGCCAGCAGCAGAGCGGGAGGGCCAAACGAGCAGTACTTC; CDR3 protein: CASSRAGGPNEQYF
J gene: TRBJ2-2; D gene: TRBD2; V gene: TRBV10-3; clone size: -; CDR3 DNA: TGTGCCATCAGGACTAGCGGGGGGGTGGCCGGGGAGCTGTTTTTT; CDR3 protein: CAIRTSGGVAGELFF
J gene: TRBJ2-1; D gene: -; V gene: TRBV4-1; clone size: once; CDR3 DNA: TGCGCCAGCAGCCAAGATCATAGTAGAACAGGGTTGTACAATGAGCAGTTCTTC; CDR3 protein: CASSQDHSRTGLYNEQFF
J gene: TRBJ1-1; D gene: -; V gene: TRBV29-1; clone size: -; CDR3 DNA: TGCAGCGACCCCTTTCGGAGTTTGGGTGTAGCTTTCTTT; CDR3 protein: CSDPFRSLGVAFF
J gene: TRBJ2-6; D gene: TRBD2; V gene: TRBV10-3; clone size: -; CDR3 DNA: TGTGCCATCAGCCTCGCACTAGCGGGGGGCTCTGGGGCCAACGTCCTGACTTTC; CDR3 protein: CAISLALAGGSGANVLTF
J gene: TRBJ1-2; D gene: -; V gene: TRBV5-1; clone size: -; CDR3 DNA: TGCGCCAGCAGGCAGGGAGATTATGGCTACACCTTC; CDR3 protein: CASRQGDYGYTF
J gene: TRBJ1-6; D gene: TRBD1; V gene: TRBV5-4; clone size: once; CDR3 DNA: TGTGCCAGCAGCCCGGGAGGGGGCATGGATTCACCCCTCCACTTT; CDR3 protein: CASSPGGGMDSPLHF
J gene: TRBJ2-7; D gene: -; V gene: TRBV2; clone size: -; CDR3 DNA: TGTGCCAGCAGTACCTTCTACGAGCAGTACTTC; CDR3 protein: CASSTFYEQYF
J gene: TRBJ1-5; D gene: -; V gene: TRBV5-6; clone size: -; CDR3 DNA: TGTGCCAGCAGCTTGGGAGGGGCCCTTAAGCCCCAGCATTTT; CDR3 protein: CASSLGGALKPQHF
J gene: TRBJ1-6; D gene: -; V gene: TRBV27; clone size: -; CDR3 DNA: TGTGCCAGCAGGGGGGGGCCTCTTTCACCCCTCCACTTT; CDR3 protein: CASRGGPLSPLHF
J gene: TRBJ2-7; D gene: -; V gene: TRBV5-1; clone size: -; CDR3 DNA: TGCGCCAGCAGCTCCCGTGGGGACGGCTACGAGCAGTACTTC; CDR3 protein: CASSSRGDGYEQYF
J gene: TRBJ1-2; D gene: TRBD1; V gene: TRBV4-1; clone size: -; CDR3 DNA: TGCGCCAGCAGCCAACAGCAGGGGGCTAACTATGGCTACACCTTC; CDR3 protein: CASSQQQGANYGYTF
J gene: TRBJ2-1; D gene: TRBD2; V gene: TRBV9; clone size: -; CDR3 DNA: TGTGCCAGCAGCGTAGGACTAGCGGACTACTACAATGAGCAGTTCTTC; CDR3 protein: CASSVGLADYYNEQFF
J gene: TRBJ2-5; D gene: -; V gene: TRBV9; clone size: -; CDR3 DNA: TGTGCCAGGAGGGAGACCCAGTACTTC; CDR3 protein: CARRETQYF
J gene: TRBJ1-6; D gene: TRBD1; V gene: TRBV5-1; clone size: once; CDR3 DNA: TGCGCCAGCAGCCCAGGGACAGGGACTGTGGGCTATAATTCACCCCTCCACTTT; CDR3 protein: CASSPGTGTVGYNSPLHF
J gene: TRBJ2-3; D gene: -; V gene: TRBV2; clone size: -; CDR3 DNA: TGTGCCAGCAGAGAGCTAACGTATACGCAGTATTTT; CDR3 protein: CASRELTYTQYF
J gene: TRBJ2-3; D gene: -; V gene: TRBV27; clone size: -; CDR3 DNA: TGTGCCAGCAGTTTAAGGGGGACAGATACGCAGTATTTT; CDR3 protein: CASSLRGTDTQYF
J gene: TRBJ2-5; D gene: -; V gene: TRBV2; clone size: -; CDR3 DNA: TGTGCCAGCAGAAGGGACTACCAAGAGACCCAGTACTTC; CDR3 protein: CASRRDYQETQYF
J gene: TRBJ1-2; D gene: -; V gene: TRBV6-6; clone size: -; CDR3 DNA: TGTGCCAGCGGACTAACCGCGGGAGCCTCCTATGGCTACACCTTC; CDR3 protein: CASGLTAGASYGYTF
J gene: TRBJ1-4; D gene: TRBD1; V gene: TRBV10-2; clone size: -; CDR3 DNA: TGCGCCAGCAGTGAAAGGCAGGGGGCAACTAATGAAAAACTGTTTTTT; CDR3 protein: CASSERQGATNEKLFF
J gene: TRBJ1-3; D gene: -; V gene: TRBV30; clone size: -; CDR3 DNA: TGTGCCTGGTCCCGAGGACGGGGCGGCTCTGGAAACACCATATATTTT; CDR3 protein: CAWSRGRGGSGNTIYF
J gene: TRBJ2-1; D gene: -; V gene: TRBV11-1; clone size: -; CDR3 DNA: TGTGCCAGCAGCTTAGGGGGGGACAGCCTCTCCTACAATGAGCAGTTCTTC; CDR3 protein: CASSLGGDSLSYNEQFF
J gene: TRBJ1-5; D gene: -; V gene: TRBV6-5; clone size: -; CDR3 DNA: TGTGCCAGCAGTAGTACAGGAGAGAATCAGCCCCAGCATTTT; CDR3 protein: CASSSTGENQPQHF
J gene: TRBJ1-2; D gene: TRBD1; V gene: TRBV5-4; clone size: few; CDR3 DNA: TGTGCCAGCGGGACAGAGACACTTCATGGCTACACCTTC; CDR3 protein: CASGTETLHGYTF
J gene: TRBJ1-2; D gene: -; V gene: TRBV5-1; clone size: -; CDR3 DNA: TGCGCCAGCAGCGGACTCTGGGGGCAAAGCGATGGCTACACCTTC; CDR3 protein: CASSGLWGQSDGYTF